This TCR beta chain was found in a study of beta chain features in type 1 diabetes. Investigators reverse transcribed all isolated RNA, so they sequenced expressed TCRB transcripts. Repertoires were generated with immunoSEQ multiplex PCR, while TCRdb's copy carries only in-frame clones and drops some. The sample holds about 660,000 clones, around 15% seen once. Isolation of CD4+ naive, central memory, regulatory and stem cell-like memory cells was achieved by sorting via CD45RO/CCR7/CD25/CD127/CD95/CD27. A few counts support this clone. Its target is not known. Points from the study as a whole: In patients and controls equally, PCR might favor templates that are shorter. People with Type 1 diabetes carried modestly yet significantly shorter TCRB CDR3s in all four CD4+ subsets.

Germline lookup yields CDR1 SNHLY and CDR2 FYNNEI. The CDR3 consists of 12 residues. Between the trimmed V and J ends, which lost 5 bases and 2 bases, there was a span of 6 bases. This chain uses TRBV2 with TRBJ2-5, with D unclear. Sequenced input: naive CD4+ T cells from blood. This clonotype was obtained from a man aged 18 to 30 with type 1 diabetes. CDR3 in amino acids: CASSLIQETQYF. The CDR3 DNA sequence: TGTGCCAGCAGTCTTATTCAAGAGACCCAGTACTTC.